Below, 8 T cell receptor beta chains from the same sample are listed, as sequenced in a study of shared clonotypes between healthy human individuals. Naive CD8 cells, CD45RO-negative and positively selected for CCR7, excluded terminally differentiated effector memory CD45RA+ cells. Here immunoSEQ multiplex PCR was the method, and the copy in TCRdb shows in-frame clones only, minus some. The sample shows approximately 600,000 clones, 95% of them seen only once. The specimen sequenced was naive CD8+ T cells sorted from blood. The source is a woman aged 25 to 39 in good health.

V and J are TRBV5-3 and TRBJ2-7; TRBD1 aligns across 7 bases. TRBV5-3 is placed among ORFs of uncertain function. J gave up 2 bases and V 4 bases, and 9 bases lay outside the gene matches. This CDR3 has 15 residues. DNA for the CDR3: TGTGCCAGAAGCGGGTGGACAGGCCCGACCTACGAGCAGTACTTC. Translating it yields CARSGWTGPTYEQYF.

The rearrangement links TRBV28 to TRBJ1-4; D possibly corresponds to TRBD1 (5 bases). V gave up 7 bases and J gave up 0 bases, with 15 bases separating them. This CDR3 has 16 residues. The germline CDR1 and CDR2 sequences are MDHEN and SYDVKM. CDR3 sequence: CASNRGTDATNEKLFF. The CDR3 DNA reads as TGTGCCAGCAATCGGGGGACGGACGCAACTAATGAAAAACTGTTTTTT.

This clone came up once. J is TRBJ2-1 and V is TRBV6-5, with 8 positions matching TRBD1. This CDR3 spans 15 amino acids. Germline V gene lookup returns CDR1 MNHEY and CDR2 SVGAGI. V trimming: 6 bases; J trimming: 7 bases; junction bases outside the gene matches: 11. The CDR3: CASSILTGQVNEQFF. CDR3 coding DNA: TGTGCCAGCAGCATTCTTACGGGACAGGTTAATGAGCAGTTCTTC.

The DNA of the CDR3 is TGTGCCAGCAGTTTATCCGGCAGGGGGGGGGAACTGTTTTTT. It yields the protein CASSLSGRGGELFF. This rearrangement joins TRBV27 to TRBJ1-4; 7 bases map to TRBD1. The CDR3 contains 14 residues. Germline assignment: CDR1 MNHEY and CDR2 SMNVEV (reference sequence). The V segment lost 0 bases and the J segment 12 bases; nucleotides outside the gene matches: 7.

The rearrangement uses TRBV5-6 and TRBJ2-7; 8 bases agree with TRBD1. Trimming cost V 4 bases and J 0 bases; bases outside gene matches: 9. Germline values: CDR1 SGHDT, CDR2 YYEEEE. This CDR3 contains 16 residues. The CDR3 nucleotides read TGTGCCAGCAGCGCCGCTACAGGGGGTCCCTCCTACGAGCAGTACTTC. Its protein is CASSAATGGPSYEQYF.

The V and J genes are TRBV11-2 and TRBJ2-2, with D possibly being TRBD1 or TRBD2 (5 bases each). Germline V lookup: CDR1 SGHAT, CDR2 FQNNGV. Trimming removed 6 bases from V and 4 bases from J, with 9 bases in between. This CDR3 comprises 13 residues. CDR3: CASRPGRTGELFF. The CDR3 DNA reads TGTGCCAGCAGACCGGGGCGCACCGGGGAGCTGTTTTTT. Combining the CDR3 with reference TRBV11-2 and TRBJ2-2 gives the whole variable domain EAGVAQSPRYKIIEKRQSVAFWCNPISGHATLYWYQQILGQGPKLLIQFQNNGVVDDSQLPKDRFSAERLKGVDSTLKIQPAKLEDSAVYLCASRPGRTGELFFGEGSRLTVL.

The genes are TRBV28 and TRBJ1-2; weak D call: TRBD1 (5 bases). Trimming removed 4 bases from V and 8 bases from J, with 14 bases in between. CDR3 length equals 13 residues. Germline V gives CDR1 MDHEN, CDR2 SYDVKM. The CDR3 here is CASSWVVGEGYTF. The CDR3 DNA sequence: TGTGCCAGCAGTTGGGTCGTAGGGGAAGGCTACACCTTC.

The CDR3 sequence: CASSPIGGSYNEQFF. DNA for the CDR3: TGTGCCAGCAGTCCTATTGGGGGCTCCTACAATGAGCAGTTCTTC. The J gene is TRBJ2-1, the V gene TRBV27; TRBD1 or TRBD2 may be the D gene (5 bases each). CDR1 MNHEY and CDR2 SMNVEV come from the germline V gene (reference sequence). This CDR3 contains 15 residues. With 5 bases removed from V and 0 bases from J, the gap between germline ends came to 11 bases.